The TCR beta chain under discussion was sequenced for a study of control samples from healthy donors and cancer patients (dated by TCRdb to 2020 to 2022). Preparation of the library involved the immunoSEQ multiplex PCR assay. As stored in TCRdb, this immuneACCESS dataset retains in-frame rearrangements with V and J assigned. A fraction of the clones does not appear; measured against another copy, unresolved V genes explain less than half of the discrepancy, and the remainder lacks a known reason. Counted in this sample were about 58,000 clones; 70% to 90% of them appeared once. Jointly, the top ten make up 12% of the sample. A remark on this clone: Its antigen remains unidentified. Base qualities are not provided; no much larger clone lies one nucleotide away.

A distance of 11 bases separates the germline ends of V and J, which lose 10 bases and 7 bases respectively. According to the germline V gene, CDR1 reads MNHEY and CDR2 reads SVGAGI. The CDR3 measures 12 amino acids from cysteine to phenylalanine. The entry retains the CDR3 DNA only, 36 bases that are in frame from base 1. The sample comprised PBMCs. The TCR originated in an older woman with lung cancer. The rearranged segments are TRBV6-5 and TRBJ1-6; no D gene can be assigned with confidence. The CDR3 has the sequence CAIRTGNSPLHF. The DNA is TGTGCCATCAGGACGGGGAATTCACCCCTCCACTTT.